This T cell receptor (beta chain) was documented in a study of blood T cell repertoires in COVID-19. Study in general: There were acute and convalescent COVID-19 samples, and they came from the United States, Italy and Spain. PBMCs, B-cell-depleted T cells, or T cells provided the cDNA or gDNA that made up the material.

CDR1 and CDR2 (germline): SGHRS, YFSETQ. V lost 0 bases to trimming and J lost 1 base, with 4 bases between them. CDR3 length equals 13 residues. In the source study's methods: For nucleated cells, counts were estimated from reference gene primer amplification. Profiled with immunoSEQ multiplex PCR; TCRdb holds only in-frame clones, not every one. The V and J calls and clone size are taken from that table; D and trimming were inferred from the DNA. Among approximately 210,000 clones listed, under 90% were seen once. About this clone: This specimen includes other DNA sequences encoding the same CDR3.

Material: peripheral blood. This chain uses TRBV5-1 with TRBJ1-1; D not certain. The clonotype originates from a human donor in a cohort sampled during active COVID-19. The CDR3 spells CASSLDRNTEAFF. CDR3 DNA sequence: TGCGCCAGCAGCTTGGACAGGAACACTGAAGCTTTCTTT.